The subject of this entry is one TCR beta chain. The germline gives CDR1 SGHDT, CDR2 YYEEEE. V gave up 2 bases and J gave up 4 bases, with 13 bases separating them. The CDR3 is made up of 15 amino acids. Libraries were prepared by immunoSEQ multiplex PCR; TCRdb keeps only in-frame clonotypes and omits some of them. The table includes approximately 350,000 clones, over 80% detected once. The data were taken from a study of blood T cell repertoires in COVID-19. Study as a whole: PBMCs, B-cell-depleted T cells, or T cells provided the cDNA or gDNA that made up the material.

The origin of this receptor is a woman in her 50s with COVID-19, enrolled during active disease. The V call is TRBV5-6, the J call TRBJ1-5; a weak D match, TRBD1 (5 bases). The specimen sequenced was peripheral blood. The CDR3: CASSLFRTRNQPQHF. CDR3 in DNA: TGTGCCAGCAGCTTATTTAGGACAAGAAATCAGCCCCAGCATTTT.